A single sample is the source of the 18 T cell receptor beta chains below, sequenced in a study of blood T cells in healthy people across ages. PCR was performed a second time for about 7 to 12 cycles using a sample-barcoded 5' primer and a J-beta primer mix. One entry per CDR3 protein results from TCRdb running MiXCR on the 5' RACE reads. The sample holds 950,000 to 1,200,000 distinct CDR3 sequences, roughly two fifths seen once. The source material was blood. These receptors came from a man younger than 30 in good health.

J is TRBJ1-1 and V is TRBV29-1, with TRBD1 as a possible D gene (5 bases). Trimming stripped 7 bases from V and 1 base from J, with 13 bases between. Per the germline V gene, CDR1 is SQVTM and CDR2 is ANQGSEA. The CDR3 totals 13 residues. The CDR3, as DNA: TGCAGCGCTTGGAGGGGAGGGAACACTGAAGCTTTCTTT. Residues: CSAWRGGNTEAFF.

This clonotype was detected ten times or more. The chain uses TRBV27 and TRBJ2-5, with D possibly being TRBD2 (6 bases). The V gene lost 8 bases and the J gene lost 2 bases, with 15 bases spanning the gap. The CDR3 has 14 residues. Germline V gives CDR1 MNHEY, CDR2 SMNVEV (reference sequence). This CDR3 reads CASWYGGRQETQYF. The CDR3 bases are TGTGCCAGCTGGTATGGAGGGCGACAAGAGACCCAGTACTTC.

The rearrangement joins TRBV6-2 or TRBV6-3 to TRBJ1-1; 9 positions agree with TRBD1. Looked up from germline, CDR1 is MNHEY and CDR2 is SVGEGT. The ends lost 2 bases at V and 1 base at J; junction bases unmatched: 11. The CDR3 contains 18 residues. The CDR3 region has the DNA TGTGCCAGCAGTTACGTACGGGACAGGGAAGGGGGGAACACTGAAGCTTTCTTT. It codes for CASSYVRDREGGNTEAFF.

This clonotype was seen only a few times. The CDR3 sequence: CASSTGLAGVDTQYF. DNA for the CDR3: TGCGCCAGCAGCACCGGACTAGCGGGGGTAGATACGCAGTATTTT. This chain joins TRBV5-1 and TRBJ2-3, with 13 bases fitting TRBD2. CDR1 is SGHRS, CDR2 YFSETQ, per germline. V shed 4 bases and J 5 bases; nucleotides not matched to a gene: 4. This CDR3 is 15 amino acids long.

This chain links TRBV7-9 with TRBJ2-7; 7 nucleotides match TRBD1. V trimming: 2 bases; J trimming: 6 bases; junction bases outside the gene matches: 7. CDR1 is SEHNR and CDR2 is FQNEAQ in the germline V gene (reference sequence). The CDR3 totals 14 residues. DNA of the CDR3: TGTGCCAGCAGCTTAAGCGAGACAGGGAGCGAGCAGTACTTC. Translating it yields CASSLSETGSEQYF.

DNA for the CDR3: TGTGCCAGCAGTTATATATCGGGGCAAGAGACCCAGTACTTC. Protein sequence: CASSYISGQETQYF. The chain links TRBV6-6 to TRBJ2-5; a weak D match, TRBD2 (5 bases). The germline V and J ends were trimmed by 3 bases and 2 bases, with 10 bases remaining between them. The germline CDR1 and CDR2 sequences are MNHNY and SVGAGI (reference sequence). The CDR3 runs to 14 residues.

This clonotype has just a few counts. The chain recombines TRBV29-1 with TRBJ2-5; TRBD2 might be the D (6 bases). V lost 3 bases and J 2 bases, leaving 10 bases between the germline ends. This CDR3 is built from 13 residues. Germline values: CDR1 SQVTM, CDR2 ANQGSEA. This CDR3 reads CSVDAGMQETQYF. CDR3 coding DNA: TGCAGCGTTGATGCGGGGATGCAAGAGACCCAGTACTTC.

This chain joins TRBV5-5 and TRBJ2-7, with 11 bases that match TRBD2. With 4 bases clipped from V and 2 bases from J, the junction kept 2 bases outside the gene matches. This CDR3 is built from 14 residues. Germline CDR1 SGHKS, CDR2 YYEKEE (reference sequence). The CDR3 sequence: CASSGTSGPYEQYF. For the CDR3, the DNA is TGTGCCAGCAGCGGGACTAGCGGACCCTACGAGCAGTACTTC.

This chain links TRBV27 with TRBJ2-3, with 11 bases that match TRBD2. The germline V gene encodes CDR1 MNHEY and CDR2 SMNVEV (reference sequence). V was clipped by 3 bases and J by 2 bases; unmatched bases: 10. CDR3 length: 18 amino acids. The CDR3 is CASSLVPPSGGITDTQYF. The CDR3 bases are TGTGCCAGCAGTTTGGTCCCTCCTAGCGGGGGGATCACAGATACGCAGTATTTT.

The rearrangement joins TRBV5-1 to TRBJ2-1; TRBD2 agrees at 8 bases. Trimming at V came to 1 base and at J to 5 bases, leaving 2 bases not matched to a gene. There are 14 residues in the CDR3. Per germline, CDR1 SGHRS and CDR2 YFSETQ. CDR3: CASSLRGGDNEQFF. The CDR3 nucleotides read TGCGCCAGCAGCTTGCGGGGGGGAGACAATGAGCAGTTCTTC.

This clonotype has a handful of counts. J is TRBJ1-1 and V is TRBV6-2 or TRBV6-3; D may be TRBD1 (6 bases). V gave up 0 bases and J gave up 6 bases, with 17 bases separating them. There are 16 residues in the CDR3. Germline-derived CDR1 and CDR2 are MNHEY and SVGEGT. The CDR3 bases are TGTGCCAGCAGTTACTCGATGGGCAGGGGAGACGCTGAAGCTTTCTTT. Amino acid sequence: CASSYSMGRGDAEAFF.

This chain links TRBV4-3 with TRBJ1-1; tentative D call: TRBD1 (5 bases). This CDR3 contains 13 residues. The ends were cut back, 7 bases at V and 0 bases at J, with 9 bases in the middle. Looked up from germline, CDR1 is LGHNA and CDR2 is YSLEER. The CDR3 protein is CASKEGLNTEAFF. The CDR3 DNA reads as TGCGCCAGCAAAGAGGGGCTGAACACTGAAGCTTTCTTT.

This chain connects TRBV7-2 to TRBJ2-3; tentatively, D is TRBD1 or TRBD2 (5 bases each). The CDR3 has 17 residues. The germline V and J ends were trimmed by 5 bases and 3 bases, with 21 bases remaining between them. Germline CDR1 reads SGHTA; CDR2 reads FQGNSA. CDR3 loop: CASSPPRGPLGTDTQYF. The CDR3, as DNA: TGTGCCAGCAGCCCCCCTCGGGGCCCACTAGGAACAGATACGCAGTATTTT.

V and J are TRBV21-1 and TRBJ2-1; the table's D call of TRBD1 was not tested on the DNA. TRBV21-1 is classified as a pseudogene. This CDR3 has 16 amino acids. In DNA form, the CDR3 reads TGTGCCAGCAGCACAGGCGACAGGCTGGCCTACGATGAGCAGTTCTTC. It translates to CASSTGDRLAYDEQFF.

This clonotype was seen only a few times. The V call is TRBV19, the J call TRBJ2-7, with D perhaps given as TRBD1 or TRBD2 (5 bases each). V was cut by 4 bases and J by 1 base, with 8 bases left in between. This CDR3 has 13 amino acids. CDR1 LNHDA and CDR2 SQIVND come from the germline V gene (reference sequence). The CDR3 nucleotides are TGTGCCAGTAGTAGAGGGGAGTCCTACGAGCAGTACTTC. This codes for CASSRGESYEQYF.

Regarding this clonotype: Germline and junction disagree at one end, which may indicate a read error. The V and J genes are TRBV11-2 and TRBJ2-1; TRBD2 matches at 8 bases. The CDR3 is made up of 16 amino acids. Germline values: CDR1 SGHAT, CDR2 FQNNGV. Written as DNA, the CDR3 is TGTGTCAGCAGCTTCGCCGGCGGGGGGTCCTACAACGAGCAGTTCTTC. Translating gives CVSSFAGGGSYNEQFF.

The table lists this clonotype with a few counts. The CDR3 loop is CASSQEQEGFYGYTF. The CDR3, as DNA: TGCGCCAGCAGCCAAGAGCAGGAGGGCTTCTATGGCTACACCTTC. The chain recombines TRBV4-1 with TRBJ1-2; unclear D gene. Germline V gene lookup returns CDR1 MGHRA and CDR2 YSYEKL. This CDR3 has 15 amino acids. Trimming took off 0 bases at V and 4 bases at J, with 12 bases between the two ends.

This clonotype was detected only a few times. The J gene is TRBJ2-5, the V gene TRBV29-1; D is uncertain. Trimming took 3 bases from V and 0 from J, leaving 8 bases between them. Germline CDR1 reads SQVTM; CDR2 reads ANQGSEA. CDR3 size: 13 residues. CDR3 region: CSVDGRYQETQYF. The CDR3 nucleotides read TGCAGCGTTGACGGGCGGTACCAAGAGACCCAGTACTTC.